This TCR beta chain was sequenced during a study of T cells in Graves' hyperthyroidism and ophthalmopathy. Clinical symptoms, serum thyroxine, TRAb, thyroid ultrasound and orbital computed tomography informed diagnoses. Amplification targeted TCR beta CDR3 regions from RNA transcripts. A set of HTBI primers served as the primers for a first-round RT-PCR of the TCR CDR3. TCRdb reprocessed the multiplex PCR reads with MiXCR, giving one entry per CDR3 protein. This sample has roughly 500,000 distinct CDR3 sequences; about 46% occur once, and the top ten carry around 44%. Germline V gene sequence: CDR1 LGHDT, CDR2 YNNKEL (reference sequence). The CDR3 spans 14 residues. The V and J ends lost 1 base and 1 base respectively, with 7 bases between them. The table lists this clonotype with many counts.

The TCR originated in an adult woman with Graves' disease, either hyperthyroidism or ophthalmopathy (not recorded which). J is TRBJ1-1 and V is TRBV3-1; D gene unclear. Input material: peripheral blood or thyroid tissue (not recorded which). The CDR3 sequence is CASSQGSRNTEAFF. In DNA, the CDR3 is TGTGCCAGCAGCCAAGGGTCACGGAACACTGAAGCTTTCTTT.